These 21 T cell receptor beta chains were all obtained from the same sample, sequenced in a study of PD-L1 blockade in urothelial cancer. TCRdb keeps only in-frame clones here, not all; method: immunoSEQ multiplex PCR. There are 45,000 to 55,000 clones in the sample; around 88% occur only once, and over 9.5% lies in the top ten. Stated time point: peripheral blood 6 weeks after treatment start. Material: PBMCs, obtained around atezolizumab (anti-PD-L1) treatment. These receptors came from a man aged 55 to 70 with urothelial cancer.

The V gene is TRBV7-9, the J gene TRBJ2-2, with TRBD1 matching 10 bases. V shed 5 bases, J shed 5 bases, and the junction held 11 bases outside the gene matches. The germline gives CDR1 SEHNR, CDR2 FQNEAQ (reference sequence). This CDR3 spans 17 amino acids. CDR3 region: CASSPPGQGTVTGELFF. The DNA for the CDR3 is TGTGCCAGCAGCCCGCCGGGACAGGGGACTGTTACCGGGGAGCTGTTTTTT. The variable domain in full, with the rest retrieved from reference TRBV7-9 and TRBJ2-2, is DTGVSQNPRHKITKRGQNVTFRCDPISEHNRLYWYRQTLGQGPEFLTYFQNEAQLEKSRLLSDRFSAERPKGSFSTLEIQRTEQGDSAMYLCASSPPGQGTVTGELFFGEGSRLTVL.

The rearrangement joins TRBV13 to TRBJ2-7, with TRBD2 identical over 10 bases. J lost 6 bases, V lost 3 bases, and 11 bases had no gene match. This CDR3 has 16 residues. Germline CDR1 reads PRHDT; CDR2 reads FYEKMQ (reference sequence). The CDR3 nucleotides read TGTGCCAGCAGCTTCGCAGCGGGGGGGCCTTCCGGCGAGCAGTACTTC. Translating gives CASSFAAGGPSGEQYF.

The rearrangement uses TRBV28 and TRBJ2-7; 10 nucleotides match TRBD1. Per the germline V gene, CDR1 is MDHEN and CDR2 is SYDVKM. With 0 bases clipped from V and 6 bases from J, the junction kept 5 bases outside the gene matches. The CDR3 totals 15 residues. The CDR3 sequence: CASSLWGQGTSEQYF. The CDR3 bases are TGTGCCAGCAGTTTATGGGGACAGGGGACAAGCGAGCAGTACTTC.

CDR3 bases: TGTGCCAGCAGTTGGGGGGTGGGGACCCAGTACTTC. Translation gives CASSWGVGTQYF. The chain employs TRBV28 and TRBJ2-5; D is perhaps TRBD2 (6 bases). The ends were cut back, 4 bases at V and 7 bases at J, with 10 bases in the middle. The CDR3 has 12 residues. Germline CDR1 MDHEN, CDR2 SYDVKM.

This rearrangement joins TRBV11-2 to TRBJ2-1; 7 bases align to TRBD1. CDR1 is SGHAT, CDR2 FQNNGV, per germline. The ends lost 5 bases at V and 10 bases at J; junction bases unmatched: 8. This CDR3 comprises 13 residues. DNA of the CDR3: TGTGCCAGCAGCCGGGGACAGTCGTTCGAGCAGTTCTTC. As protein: CASSRGQSFEQFF.

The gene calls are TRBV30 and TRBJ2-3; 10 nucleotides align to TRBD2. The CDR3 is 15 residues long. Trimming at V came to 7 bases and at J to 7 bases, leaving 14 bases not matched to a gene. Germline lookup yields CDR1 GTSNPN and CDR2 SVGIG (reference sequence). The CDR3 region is CASKGAGGPGYTQYF. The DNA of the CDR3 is TGTGCCTCGAAAGGAGCGGGGGGGCCCGGATATACGCAGTATTTT.

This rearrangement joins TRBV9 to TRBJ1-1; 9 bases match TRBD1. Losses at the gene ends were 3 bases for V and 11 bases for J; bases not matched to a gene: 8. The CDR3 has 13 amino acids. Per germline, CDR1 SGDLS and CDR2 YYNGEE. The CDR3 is CASSGVTGGVAFF. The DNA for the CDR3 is TGTGCCAGCAGCGGGGTGACAGGGGGGGTCGCTTTCTTT.

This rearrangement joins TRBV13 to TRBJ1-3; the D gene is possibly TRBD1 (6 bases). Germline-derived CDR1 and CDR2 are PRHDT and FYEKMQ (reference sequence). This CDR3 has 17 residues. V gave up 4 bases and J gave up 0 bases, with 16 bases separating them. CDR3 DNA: TGTGCCAGCAGCTCCTCCCGACAGGTAAACTCTGGAAACACCATATATTTT. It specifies CASSSSRQVNSGNTIYF.

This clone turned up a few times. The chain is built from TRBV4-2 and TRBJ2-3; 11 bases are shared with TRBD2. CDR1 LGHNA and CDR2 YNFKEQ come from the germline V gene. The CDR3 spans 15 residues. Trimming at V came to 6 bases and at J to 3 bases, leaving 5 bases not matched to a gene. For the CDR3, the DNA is TGTGCCAGCAGACAACTAGCGGGGGCAACAGATACGCAGTATTTT. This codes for CASRQLAGATDTQYF.

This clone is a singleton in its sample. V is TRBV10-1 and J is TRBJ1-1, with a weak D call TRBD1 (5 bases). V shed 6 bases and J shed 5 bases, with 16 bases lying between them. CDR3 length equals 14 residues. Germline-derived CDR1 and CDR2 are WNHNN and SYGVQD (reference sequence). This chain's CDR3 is CASSATGGGTEAFF. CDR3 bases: TGCGCCAGCAGCGCGACGGGGGGAGGAACTGAAGCTTTCTTT.

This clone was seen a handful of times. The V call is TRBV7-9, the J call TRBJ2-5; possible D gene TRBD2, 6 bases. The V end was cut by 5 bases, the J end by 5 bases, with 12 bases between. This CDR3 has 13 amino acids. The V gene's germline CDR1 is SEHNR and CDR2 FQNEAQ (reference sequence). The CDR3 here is CASSQDGSETQYF. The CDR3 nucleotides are TGTGCCAGCAGCCAGGACGGGAGTGAGACCCAGTACTTC.

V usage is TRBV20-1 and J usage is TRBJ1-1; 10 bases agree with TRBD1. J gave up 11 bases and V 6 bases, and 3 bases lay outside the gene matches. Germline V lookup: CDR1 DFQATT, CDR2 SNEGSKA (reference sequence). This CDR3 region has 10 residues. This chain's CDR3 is CSARTGGAFF. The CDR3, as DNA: TGCAGTGCCCGGACAGGGGGTGCTTTCTTT.

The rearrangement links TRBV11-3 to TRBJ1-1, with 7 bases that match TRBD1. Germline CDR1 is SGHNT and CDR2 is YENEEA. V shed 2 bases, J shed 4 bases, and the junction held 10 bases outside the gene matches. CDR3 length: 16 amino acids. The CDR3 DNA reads TGTGCCAGCAGCTTAAGGTCTCAGCCAGGGGGCACTGAAGCTTTCTTT. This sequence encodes CASSLRSQPGGTEAFF. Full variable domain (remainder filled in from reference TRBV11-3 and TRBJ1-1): EAGVVQSPRYKIIEKKQPVAFWCNPISGHNTLYWYLQNLGQGPELLIRYENEEAVDDSQLPKDRFSAERLKGVDSTLKIQPAELGDSAVYLCASSLRSQPGGTEAFFGQGTRLTVV.

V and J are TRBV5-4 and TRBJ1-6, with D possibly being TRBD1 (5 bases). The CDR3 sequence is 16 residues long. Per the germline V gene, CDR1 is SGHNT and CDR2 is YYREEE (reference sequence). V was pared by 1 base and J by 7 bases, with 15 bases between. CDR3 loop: CASSLSLARGNSPLHF. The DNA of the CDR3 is TGTGCCAGCAGCTTGTCACTTGCAAGGGGAAATTCACCCCTCCACTTT.

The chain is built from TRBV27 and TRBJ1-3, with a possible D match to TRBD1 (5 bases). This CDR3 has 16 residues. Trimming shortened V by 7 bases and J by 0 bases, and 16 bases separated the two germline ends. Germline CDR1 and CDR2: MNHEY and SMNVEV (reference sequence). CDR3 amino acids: CASTKGNPRSGNTIYF. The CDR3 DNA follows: TGTGCCAGCACGAAGGGGAACCCCCGCTCTGGAAACACCATATATTTT.

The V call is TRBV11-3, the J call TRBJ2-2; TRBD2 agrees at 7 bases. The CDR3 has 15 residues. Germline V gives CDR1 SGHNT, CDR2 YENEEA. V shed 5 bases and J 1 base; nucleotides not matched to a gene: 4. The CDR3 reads CASSLSGLNTGELFF. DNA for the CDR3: TGTGCCAGCAGCCTTAGCGGGCTGAACACCGGGGAGCTGTTTTTT.

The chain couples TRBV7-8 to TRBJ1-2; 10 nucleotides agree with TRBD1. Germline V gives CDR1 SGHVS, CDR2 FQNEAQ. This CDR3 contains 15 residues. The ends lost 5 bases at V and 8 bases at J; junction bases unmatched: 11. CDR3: CASSPRDRGREGYTF. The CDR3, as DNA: TGTGCCAGCAGCCCCCGGGACAGGGGACGGGAGGGCTACACCTTC.

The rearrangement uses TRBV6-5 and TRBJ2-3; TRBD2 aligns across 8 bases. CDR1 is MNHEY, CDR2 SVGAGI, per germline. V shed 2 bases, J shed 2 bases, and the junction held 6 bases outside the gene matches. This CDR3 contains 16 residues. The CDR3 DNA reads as TGTGCCAGCAGTTACGTCAGCGGGAGATCCACAGATACGCAGTATTTT. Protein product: CASSYVSGRSTDTQYF.

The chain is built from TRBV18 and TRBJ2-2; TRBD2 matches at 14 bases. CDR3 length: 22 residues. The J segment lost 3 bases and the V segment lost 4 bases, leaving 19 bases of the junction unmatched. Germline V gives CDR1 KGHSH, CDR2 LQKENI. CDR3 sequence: CASSLIQPRGLAGGTHTGELFF. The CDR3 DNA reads TGTGCCAGCTCACTAATACAACCCCGAGGACTAGCGGGGGGAACTCACACCGGGGAGCTGTTTTTT.

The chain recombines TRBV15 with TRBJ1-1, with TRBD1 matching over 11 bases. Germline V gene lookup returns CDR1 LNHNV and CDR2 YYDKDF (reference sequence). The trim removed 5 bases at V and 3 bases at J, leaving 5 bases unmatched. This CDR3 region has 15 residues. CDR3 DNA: TGTGCCACCAGCGGGAGGGGACAGGGGGACACTGAAGCTTTCTTT. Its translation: CATSGRGQGDTEAFF.

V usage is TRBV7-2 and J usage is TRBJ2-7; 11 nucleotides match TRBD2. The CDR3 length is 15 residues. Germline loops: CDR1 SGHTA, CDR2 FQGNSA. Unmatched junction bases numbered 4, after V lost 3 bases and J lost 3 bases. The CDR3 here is CASSFLGTSGYEQYF. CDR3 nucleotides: TGTGCCAGCAGCTTTCTCGGGACTAGCGGCTACGAGCAGTACTTC.